This T cell receptor beta chain was identified during a study of shared clonotypes between healthy human individuals. Study observations and caveats: It was only blood that was sampled, and tissue repertoires likely differ. Generation probabilities of non-shared clonotypes were lower (relative to those shared by all four donors).

The junction had 5 bases not matched to a gene; V was cut back by 6 bases and J by 1 base. Germline loops: CDR1 SQVTM, CDR2 ANQGSEA. The CDR3 totals 15 residues. As originally analysed: Filtering differed because ImmunoSEQ produced junction-only sequences that carried no quality scores. Clones were sequenced by immunoSEQ multiplex PCR, and TCRdb holds only the in-frame ones, with some missing. V and J calls and clone size are copied from that table; D and trimming were computed from the DNA. The table has some 2.3 million clones, more than 80% seen once. Of note for this clone: Its specificity is unknown.

Input material: naive CD4+ T cells from PBMCs. As to subset: CD45RA+ positively selected. The chain joins TRBV29-1 to TRBJ1-3, with 11 bases fitting TRBD1. This TCR was sampled from a man between 18 and 35 years old in good health. Some clones in this sample may be carry-over from other donors' samples. CDR3 sequence reads: CSVQGQGGSGNTIYF. The CDR3 nucleotides are TGCAGCGTGCAGGGACAGGGGGGTTCTGGAAACACCATATATTTT.